This T cell receptor beta chain was sequenced during a study of T cell responses to AZD1222 COVID-19 vaccine. The sample holds a few counts of this clone. Its target is unknown. Study-wide results and caveats: Variant regions that are unmutated are reportedly the target of nearly half of spike-specific TCRs. Most donors were white British and more were female, and clonal diversity was possibly underestimated.

Per germline, CDR1 MNHEY and CDR2 SVGAGI. The CDR3 consists of 14 residues. V was clipped by 4 bases and J by 3 bases, with 9 bases between them. Sequencing was performed with immunoSEQ multiplex PCR; in TCRdb, only in-frame clones are kept and a portion is missing. The sample lists over 100,000 clones; around 90% were seen once. Source: peripheral blood, taken on day 0 of MenACWY control vaccination. The chain joins TRBV6-5 to TRBJ2-2; D may be TRBD1 (5 bases). The clonotype originates from an adult in good health. The CDR3, as DNA: TGTGCCAGCAGTTTCCAAGGGGACACCGGGGAGCTGTTTTTT. Amino acid sequence: CASSFQGDTGELFF.